This TCR beta chain comes out of a study of control samples from healthy donors and cancer patients. The CDR3 consists of 14 residues. V gave up 7 bases and J gave up 7 bases; unmatched junction bases: 12. CDR1 is LGHDT and CDR2 is YNNKEL in the germline V gene (reference sequence). The data were produced by immunoSEQ multiplex PCR, yet TCRdb's version contains in-frame clones alone and is incomplete. The data show about 84,000 clones, with 91% seen just once and approximately 14% held by the top ten. Material for sequencing was blood. This chain links TRBV3-1 (or the pseudogene TRBV3-2) with TRBJ1-1; 7 bases match TRBD1. This TCR was sampled from a young man in good health. The CDR3 coding sequence is TGTGCCAGCACCCAGACAGGGACACTTTTTGAAGCTTTCTTT. As protein: CASTQTGTLFEAFF.